The source of this T cell receptor (beta chain) is a study of T cells after yellow fever vaccination. Of note for this clonotype: Its antigen is unknown.

From the 5' RACE reads, TCRdb called clonotypes with MiXCR, one entry per CDR3 protein. The sample includes some 290,000 distinct CDR3 sequences, around 10% seen only once; the top ten take about 3%. Study conclusions and caveats: Subsequent to the booster, the majority of primary-vaccination clones reappeared (less than 97% CD4, 88% CD8).

This clonotype was sampled from a man aged 18 to 29 who received the YFV17D yellow fever vaccine. The sample consisted of CD4+ T cells sorted from PBMCs, taken 45 days after the yellow fever booster vaccination.

The CDR3 protein is CASSEAIDYGYTF. The CDR3 DNA reads as TGTGCCAGCAGTGAAGCGATCGACTATGGCTACACCTTC. The rearrangement joins TRBV2 to TRBJ1-2; unclear D gene. The germline gives CDR1 SNHLY, CDR2 FYNNEI. The CDR3 runs to 13 residues. The germline V and J ends were trimmed by 0 bases and 3 bases, with 5 bases remaining between them.